Below are 31 T cell receptor beta chains sequenced from a single sample in a study of T cells after yellow fever vaccination. MiXCR, run by TCRdb on the 5' RACE reads, gives a single entry per CDR3 protein. The profile shows around 310,000 distinct CDR3 sequences, 3% to 4.5% of them singletons. Source: PBMCs, taken 5 days after the yellow fever booster vaccination. The source is a man younger than 30 who received the YFV17D yellow fever vaccine.

The rearrangement uses TRBV12-3 or TRBV12-4 and TRBJ2-7, with D unclear. V was shortened by 5 bases and J by 6 bases, with 17 bases between the two germline ends. The CDR3 is made up of 14 amino acids. The CDR3 is CASSLRHAEGEQYF. The CDR3 DNA reads TGTGCCAGCAGTCTCCGCCATGCGGAAGGCGAGCAGTACTTC.

This clonotype was counted only a few times. This chain connects TRBV12-3 or TRBV12-4 to TRBJ2-3; TRBD1 aligns across 8 bases. The V gene end was trimmed by 7 bases and the J gene end by 2 bases; junction bases not matched to a gene: 5. The CDR3 length is 14 residues. As DNA, the CDR3 is TGTGCCAGCATCATGGGACAGGCCACAGATACGCAGTATTTT. Translating it yields CASIMGQATDTQYF.

This clonotype appeared a few times. The rearrangement links TRBV19 to TRBJ2-3; 7 nucleotides match TRBD1. The CDR3 is made up of 13 amino acids. CDR1 LNHDA and CDR2 SQIVND come from the germline V gene (reference sequence). Trimming cost V 9 bases and J 3 bases; bases outside gene matches: 6. The CDR3 coding sequence is TGTGCCAGGTTGACAGGGATTACAGATACGCAGTATTTT. Protein product: CARLTGITDTQYF. The whole variable domain, remainder taken from reference TRBV19 and TRBJ2-3, is DGGITQSPKYLFRKEGQNVTLSCEQNLNHDAMYWYRQDPGQGLRLIYYSQIVNDFQKGDIAEGYSVSREKKESFPLTVTSAQKNPTAFYLCARLTGITDTQYFGPGTRLTVL.

This clonotype turned up a few times. This sequence joins TRBV3-1 and TRBJ1-2; TRBD1 matches 10 bases. CDR3 length: 16 residues. Germline-derived CDR1 and CDR2 are LGHDT and YNNKEL (reference sequence). V trimming: 4 bases; J trimming: 3 bases; junction bases outside the gene matches: 8. The CDR3 coding sequence is TGTGCCAGCAGCCGCGGGACAGGGGTCCGGCACTATGGCTACACCTTC. Translated, it gives CASSRGTGVRHYGYTF. Looking up the rest from reference TRBV3-1 and TRBJ1-2 gives the full variable domain: DTAVSQTPKYLVTQMGNDKSIKCEQNLGHDTMYWYKQDSKKFLKIMFSYNNKELIINETVPNRFSPKSPDKAHLNLHINSLELGDSAVYFCASSRGTGVRHYGYTFGSGTRLTVV.

The gene calls are TRBV10-1 and TRBJ2-6; 8 nucleotides line up with TRBD1. V lost 5 bases and J lost 3; bases outside the gene matches: 6. The germline gives CDR1 WNHNN, CDR2 SYGVQD (reference sequence). The CDR3 is 16 residues long. CDR3: CASSSGQVYGANVLTF. CDR3 in DNA: TGCGCCAGCAGTTCGGGACAGGTATATGGGGCCAACGTCCTGACTTTC.

This sequence joins TRBV12-3 or TRBV12-4 and TRBJ2-5, with D possibly matching TRBD2 (5 bases). V was trimmed by 2 bases and J by 7 bases, leaving 17 bases between them. This CDR3 has 15 amino acids. CDR3 loop: CASSLFPGSSGTQYF. The CDR3 nucleotides are TGTGCCAGCAGTTTATTTCCGGGGTCATCGGGGACCCAGTACTTC.

This chain connects TRBV6-5 to TRBJ1-2, with D possibly TRBD1 on 6 matching bases. This CDR3 contains 14 residues. Trimming pared 3 bases from V and 3 bases from J, leaving 11 bases between. Germline-derived CDR1 and CDR2 are MNHEY and SVGAGI. CDR3 bases: TGTGCCAGCAGTTATGCCGGGGGCTACTATGGCTACACCTTC. Translation gives CASSYAGGYYGYTF.

The genes are TRBV10-3 and TRBJ1-4; TRBD1 aligns across 9 bases. V was pared by 6 bases and J by 2 bases, with 10 bases of the junction left unmatched. Germline CDR1 is ENHRY and CDR2 is SYGVKD. This CDR3 has 17 residues. The CDR3 spells CAISAGTGKVTNEKLFF. The DNA of the CDR3 is TGTGCCATCAGCGCCGGGACAGGGAAAGTTACTAATGAAAAACTGTTTTTT.

This clonotype was observed at least ten times. The chain recombines TRBV4-1 with TRBJ1-2; D is uncertain. The CDR3 is 11 residues long. V lost 3 bases, J lost 4 bases, and 3 bases lay in between. Germline CDR1 is MGHRA and CDR2 is YSYEKL. CDR3 nucleotide sequence: TGCGCCAGCAGCCAGGGCTATGGCTACACCTTC. This sequence encodes CASSQGYGYTF.

This clonotype has ten or more counts. This rearrangement joins TRBV20-1 to TRBJ1-2; a weak D match, TRBD1 (6 bases). CDR3 length equals 12 residues. Trimming stripped 6 bases from V and 4 bases from J, with 12 bases between. CDR1 and CDR2 (germline): DFQATT, SNEGSKA (reference sequence). Written as DNA, the CDR3 is TGCAGTGCCAGGGGAGGACTCTATGGCTACACCTTC. It codes for CSARGGLYGYTF.

This clonotype was detected a few times. Sequence at one end of the junction differs from germline and may be a read error. This chain connects TRBV5-6 to TRBJ1-1, with unresolved D. Germline assignment: CDR1 SGHDT and CDR2 YYEEEE. CDR3 size: 15 residues. The CDR3 here is CASNLISPRNTEAFF. Here the CDR3 DNA reads TGTGCCAGCAACTTGATCTCACCCCGGAACACTGAAGCTTTCTTT.

This clonotype was counted many times. The CDR3 spells CASSLVRDSLNTEAFF. The CDR3 DNA reads TGCGCCAGCAGCTTGGTGCGGGACAGTTTGAACACTGAAGCTTTCTTT. The chain combines TRBV5-1 with TRBJ1-1, with 7 nucleotides matching TRBD1. Germline lookup yields CDR1 SGHRS and CDR2 YFSETQ. Unmatched junction bases numbered 5, after V lost 0 bases and J lost 0 bases. This CDR3 has 16 residues.

This clonotype was counted a few times. This CDR3 is CASSFRLAGAITDTQYF. The CDR3 DNA reads as TGTGCCAGCAGCTTTCGGCTAGCGGGGGCAATCACAGATACGCAGTATTTT. The V and J genes are TRBV7-9 and TRBJ2-3, with 10 bases that match TRBD2. Trimming removed 3 bases from V and 2 bases from J; junction bases left unmatched: 8. Germline V gene lookup returns CDR1 SEHNR and CDR2 FQNEAQ (reference sequence). The CDR3 covers 17 residues.

This clonotype has at least ten counts. The chain combines TRBV5-1 with TRBJ2-3, with no clear D. This CDR3 has 15 amino acids. The germline CDR1 and CDR2 sequences are SGHRS and YFSETQ. Between the trimmed V and J ends, which lost 2 bases and 0 bases, there was a span of 10 bases. Written as DNA, the CDR3 is TGCGCCAGCAGCTTCGACCCTATTAGCACAGATACGCAGTATTTT. This encodes CASSFDPISTDTQYF. Using reference TRBV5-1 and TRBJ2-3 for the parts outside the CDR3, the full variable domain is KAGVTQTPRYLIKTRGQQVTLSCSPISGHRSVSWYQQTPGQGLQFLFEYFSETQRNKGNFPGRFSGRQFSNSRSEMNVSTLELGDSALYLCASSFDPISTDTQYFGPGTRLTVL.

V usage is TRBV5-1 and J usage is TRBJ2-1, with TRBD2 matching 10 bases. Germline CDR1 is SGHRS and CDR2 is YFSETQ. V shed 1 base and J 7 bases; nucleotides not matched to a gene: 11. The CDR3 has 17 residues. DNA for the CDR3: TGCGCCAGCAGCTTGTCAGCGGGGGGGCTCAGCGGTAATGAGCAGTTCTTC. Translating it yields CASSLSAGGLSGNEQFF.

This clonotype appeared a few times. The chain couples TRBV25-1 to TRBJ1-6; D is unresolved. V was cut by 7 bases and J by 5 bases, with 12 bases left in between. Germline V gene sequence: CDR1 MGHDK, CDR2 SYGVNS. The CDR3 extends over 14 amino acids. The CDR3 nucleotides are TGTGCCAGCACCCTTGCGGGAGATAATTCACCCCTCCACTTT. The encoded protein is CASTLAGDNSPLHF.

This chain links TRBV13 with TRBJ2-5; 13 bases line up with TRBD2. V shed 4 bases, J shed 1 base, and the junction held 3 bases outside the gene matches. Germline V gene sequence: CDR1 PRHDT, CDR2 FYEKMQ (reference sequence). CDR3 length: 16 amino acids. The CDR3 DNA sequence: TGTGCCAGCAGCTCCGGACTAGCGGGGGCCCAAGAGACCCAGTACTTC. This gives the protein CASSSGLAGAQETQYF.

Only a few counts were recorded for this clonotype. V gene TRBV6-1 combines with J gene TRBJ2-7, with TRBD1 matching over 9 bases. Germline trimming cut 4 bases from V and 2 bases from J; bases unmatched to any gene: 3. The CDR3 runs to 14 residues. CDR1 and CDR2 (germline): MNHNS, SASEGT. CDR3 nucleotide sequence: TGTGCCAGCAGTGTCCGGACAGGGGCCTACGAGCAGTACGTC. Translated, it gives CASSVRTGAYEQYV.

With respect to this clonotype: Possible read error: a much larger clone is one base away. V and J are TRBV24-1 and TRBJ2-1, with D hard to call. This CDR3 has 16 residues. Germline V gives CDR1 KGHDR, CDR2 SFDVKD. V was pared by 0 bases and J by 1 base, with 9 bases between. Written as DNA, the CDR3 is TGTGCCACCAGTGATTTGGCGGCAGTGTCCTACAATGAGCAGTTCTTC. Translated, it gives CATSDLAAVSYNEQFF.

This clonotype was seen ten or more times. This chain connects TRBV20-1 to TRBJ2-1, with 7 bases fitting TRBD1. J lost 5 bases, V lost 5 bases, and 12 bases had no gene match. The germline V gene has CDR1 DFQATT and CDR2 SNEGSKA (reference sequence). There are 15 residues in the CDR3. For the CDR3, the DNA is TGCAGTGCTGCAACCGCAGGGGGTGGGAACAATGAGCAGTTCTTC. This encodes CSAATAGGGNNEQFF.

Concerning this clonotype: This clone may be a read error of a much larger clone one base away. The chain links TRBV7-2 to TRBJ2-6; 7 bases are shared with TRBD1. The germline V gene has CDR1 SGHTA and CDR2 FQGNSA. CDR3 length equals 16 residues. CDR3 in amino acids: CASSAGTGAGAYVLTF. CDR3 DNA sequence: TGTGCCAGCAGCGCCGGCACAGGGGCTGGGGCCTACGTCCTGACTTTC.

A few counts support this clonotype. This chain connects TRBV7-2 to TRBJ1-1, with a possible D match to TRBD1 (6 bases). Between the trimmed V and J ends, which lost 5 bases and 5 bases, there was a span of 15 bases. The CDR3 sequence is 14 residues long. CDR1 is SGHTA and CDR2 is FQGNSA in the germline V gene. In nucleotides, the CDR3 is TGTGCCAGCAGCCCAACGCTAGGGGGGACTGAAGCTTTCTTT. It codes for CASSPTLGGTEAFF.

This clonotype was recorded many times. The genes are TRBV10-2 and TRBJ1-5; the D is unclear. CDR3 length equals 14 residues. CDR1 WSHSY and CDR2 SAAADI come from the germline V gene. The V gene lost 3 bases and the J gene lost 0 bases, with 6 bases spanning the gap. The CDR3 reads CASSDSHSNQPQHF. CDR3 DNA: TGCGCCAGCAGTGACAGTCATAGCAATCAGCCCCAGCATTTT.

This clonotype was seen at least ten times. This rearrangement joins TRBV24-1 to TRBJ2-1, with D perhaps assigned TRBD1 or TRBD2 (5 bases each). The germline V gene has CDR1 KGHDR and CDR2 SFDVKD. The CDR3 extends over 14 amino acids. The ends were cut back, 9 bases at V and 0 bases at J, with 11 bases in the middle. CDR3 in amino acids: CATGDRSSYNEQFF. The CDR3 coding sequence is TGTGCCACCGGGGACCGCAGCTCCTACAATGAGCAGTTCTTC.

There are a few counts of this clonotype. V usage is TRBV27 and J usage is TRBJ1-4, with 8 nucleotides matching TRBD1. Germline-derived CDR1 and CDR2 are MNHEY and SMNVEV (reference sequence). This CDR3 comprises 16 residues. V lost 5 bases, J lost 6 bases, and 11 bases stayed unmatched. CDR3 amino acids: CASSPYPTGVDEKLFF. In DNA, the CDR3 is TGTGCCAGCAGTCCCTACCCGACAGGGGTCGATGAAAAACTGTTTTTT.

A few counts support this clonotype. This sequence joins TRBV12-3 or TRBV12-4 and TRBJ2-7; D is unclear. The CDR3 spans 13 residues. V dropped 6 bases and J dropped 6 bases, with 15 bases sitting between them. The CDR3 here is CASSLTVRREQYF. DNA of the CDR3: TGTGCCAGCAGCCTCACCGTCCGGCGCGAGCAGTACTTC.

In its sample, this clonotype was seen a few times. J is TRBJ1-3 and V is TRBV6-5, with 7 bases that match TRBD1. The CDR3 consists of 16 residues. J gave up 2 bases and V 4 bases, and 8 bases lay outside the gene matches. CDR1 and CDR2 (germline): MNHEY, SVGAGI. The CDR3, as DNA: TGTGCCAGCAGTTTCAGACAGGGAACTGCTGGAAACACCATATATTTT. It yields the protein CASSFRQGTAGNTIYF.

A few counts support this clonotype. The chain links TRBV11-2 to TRBJ1-3; weak D call: TRBD1 (6 bases). Germline assignment: CDR1 SGHAT and CDR2 FQNNGV. Trimming left V 4 bases short and J 1 base short, with 14 bases between. CDR3 length: 16 amino acids. In nucleotides, the CDR3 is TGTGCCAGCAGCTCTCTCTCAGGGGCTTCTGGAAACACCATATATTTT. Its translation is CASSSLSGASGNTIYF. Based on the CDR3 plus reference TRBV11-2 and TRBJ1-3, the full variable domain is EAGVAQSPRYKIIEKRQSVAFWCNPISGHATLYWYQQILGQGPKLLIQFQNNGVVDDSQLPKDRFSAERLKGVDSTLKIQPAKLEDSAVYLCASSSLSGASGNTIYFGEGSWLTVV.

This clonotype was found a few times. The chain uses TRBV5-1 and TRBJ2-6, with D possibly being TRBD2 (5 bases). Germline CDR1 reads SGHRS; CDR2 reads YFSETQ. This CDR3 spans 19 amino acids. Trimming took off 0 bases at V and 1 base at J, with 17 bases between the two ends. CDR3 loop: CASSLASGGLSSGANVLTF. CDR3 bases: TGCGCCAGCAGCTTGGCCTCGGGCGGGCTCTCGTCTGGGGCCAACGTCCTGACTTTC.

This clonotype was observed many times. The chain uses TRBV6-1 and TRBJ1-2; TRBD1 aligns across 7 bases. The CDR3 runs to 12 residues. Per germline, CDR1 MNHNS and CDR2 SASEGT. The V and J ends lost 6 bases and 4 bases, in that order; junction bases with no gene match: 2. For the CDR3, the DNA is TGTGCCAGCAGCCGGGACAGCTATGGCTACACCTTC. Its protein is CASSRDSYGYTF.

This clonotype showed up just a few times. The chain combines TRBV2 with TRBJ2-3; D may be TRBD1 or TRBD2 (5 bases each). Per the germline V gene, CDR1 is SNHLY and CDR2 is FYNNEI. This CDR3 has 14 residues. V gave up 9 bases and J gave up 4 bases, with 17 bases separating them. CDR3 loop: CASARDPSPDTQYF. For the CDR3, the DNA is TGTGCCAGTGCCCGGGACCCCTCCCCAGATACGCAGTATTTT. The full variable domain, in which reference TRBV2 and TRBJ2-3 provide the parts outside the CDR3, is EPEVTQTPSHQVTQMGQEVILRCVPISNHLYFYWYRQILGQKVEFLVSFYNNEISEKSEIFDDQFSVERPDGSNFTLKIRSTKLEDSAMYFCASARDPSPDTQYFGPGTRLTVL.